The present T cell receptor beta chain was sequenced within a study of control samples from healthy donors and cancer patients. The CDR3 length is 16 residues. The V gene's germline CDR1 is SEHNR and CDR2 FQNEAQ (reference sequence). Trimming removed 7 bases at V and 4 bases at J, with 20 bases between. The assay was immunoSEQ multiplex PCR, and TCRdb's table has in-frame clones only and misses some. The sample shows about 130,000 clones, roughly 92% of them seen only once. The sequencing input was PBMCs. The rearrangement links TRBV7-9 to TRBJ1-3; possibly TRBD1 for D (5 bases). This sequence was found in an elderly man with head and neck cancer. Written as DNA, the CDR3 is TGTGCCAGCACTCATCCGGGACGGACAATCGGAAACACCATATATTTT. Its protein is CASTHPGRTIGNTIYF.